The clone carrying this TCR beta chain was counted many times. The antigen is not known. TCR beta cDNA came from around 0.5 ug total RNA, primed with a constant-region primer. Library construction for TCR beta comprised three nested multiplex PCR rounds performed with slightly modified ARM-PCR. Forward primers for TRBV1-TRBV30 and a C-beta reverse primer served the first two PCR rounds, at roughly 10 cycles each. TCRdb reprocessed the multiplex PCR reads via MiXCR and lists one record per CDR3 protein. The top ten hold 8.4% of the sample, which has about 130,000 distinct CDR3 sequences, around 64% seen once. The length of the CDR3 is 17 residues. Germline CDR1 reads MNHNS; CDR2 reads SASEGT. V shed 1 base, J shed 4 bases, and the junction held 10 bases outside the gene matches. The sample comes from a study of tumor-infiltrating lymphocytes in primary liver carcinoma. Whole-study findings and limits: Merely about 8-24% of top clones occurred in all five tumor regions.

Co-extracting RNA and DNA was done with roughly 17-34 mg of unsorted bulk tissue as input. Sampling was performed at five separate regions of each tumor. The V and J genes are TRBV6-1 and TRBJ2-4, with 7 bases identical to TRBD1. Sequenced material: liver tumor tissue from sampling region 3. Subset given: tumor region T3, left-lateral pole. This TCR came from a woman aged 55-75 years with primary liver carcinoma and hepatitis B virus infection. CDR3: CASSEEGTALLKNIQYF. The CDR3 DNA follows: TGTGCCAGCAGTGAAGAAGGGACAGCTTTACTGAAAAACATTCAGTACTTC.